These 3 T cell receptor beta chains were all obtained from the same sample, sequenced in a study of graft-versus-host responses after intestinal transplantation. Clones were read by immunoSEQ multiplex PCR, and TCRdb kept only the in-frame ones, dropping some. The sample consists of fewer than 100,000 clones, roughly 86% of them appearing once. The specimen was PBMCs, collected 255 days after intestinal transplant. The receptor set was obtained from a human patient who received an intestinal transplant, so some T cells may come from the graft donor.

The chain combines TRBV11-1 with TRBJ2-3, with 7 positions matching TRBD2. V lost 2 bases and J lost 0; bases outside the gene matches: 8. The CDR3 has 17 amino acids. Germline assignment: CDR1 SGHAT and CDR2 FQDESV (reference sequence). CDR3 in DNA: TGTGCCAGCAGCTTAATTTCGCGGGAGATGAGCACAGATACGCAGTATTTT. Its protein is CASSLISREMSTDTQYF.

Here the CDR3 DNA reads TGTGCCAGCAGGTCAGGGACACGTACAGATACGCAGTATTTT. Its protein is CASRSGTRTDTQYF. The chain recombines TRBV2 with TRBJ2-3; perhaps TRBD1 as D (6 bases). The CDR3 consists of 14 residues. Trimming cost V 6 bases and J 3 bases, with 13 bases left between them. Germline values: CDR1 SNHLY, CDR2 FYNNEI.

The CDR3 sequence: CASSLRWGHLNTEAFF. The CDR3 DNA sequence: TGTGCCAGCAGCTTACGTTGGGGACATCTGAACACTGAAGCTTTCTTT. The chain links TRBV11-2 to TRBJ1-1, with D possibly being TRBD1 (6 bases). Germline lookup yields CDR1 SGHAT and CDR2 FQNNGV. V was pared by 2 bases and J by 0 bases, with 13 bases between. The CDR3 sequence is 16 residues long.